These 3 T cell receptor beta chains share one sample of origin, sequenced in a study of cytomegalovirus exposure and HLA in healthy donors. The PCR made use of 60 Vbeta and 13 Jbeta primers. The data were produced by immunoSEQ multiplex PCR, yet TCRdb's version contains in-frame clones alone and is incomplete. The sample contains fewer than 200,000 clones, 82% of which appear only once. Sequenced input: PBMCs. These receptors were taken from a girl aged 2-9 years in good health and CMV-seropositive.

The chain uses TRBV5-4 and TRBJ1-5; D perhaps matches TRBD1 (5 bases). Germline V gene sequence: CDR1 SGHNT, CDR2 YYREEE (reference sequence). Trimming took 4 bases from V and 6 from J, leaving 11 bases between them. The CDR3 sequence is 13 residues long. CDR3 coding DNA: TGTGCCAGCAGCCCGCAGGGCACTCAGCCCCAGCATTTT. It codes for CASSPQGTQPQHF.

This rearrangement joins TRBV6-1 to TRBJ2-7; D may be TRBD2 (5 bases). The V end was cut by 4 bases, the J end by 0 bases, with 10 bases between. The CDR3 totals 14 residues. Germline-derived CDR1 and CDR2 are MNHNS and SASEGT. In DNA, the CDR3 is TGTGCCAGCAGTGGGACTCCGAGCTCCTACGAGCAGTACTTC. It translates to CASSGTPSSYEQYF.

The gene calls are TRBV9 and TRBJ2-2, with 8 positions matching TRBD1. The CDR3 runs 16 residues. Germline assignment: CDR1 SGDLS and CDR2 YYNGEE. V lost 3 bases, J lost 2 bases, and 6 bases stayed unmatched. CDR3 amino acids: CASSADRGGNTGELFF. The CDR3 bases are TGTGCCAGCAGCGCTGACAGGGGAGGTAACACCGGGGAGCTGTTTTTT.